This TCR beta chain was obtained from a study of blood T cells in healthy people across ages. Study-wide background: When template switching was applied, about one barcoded beta molecule was captured per two T cells.

This clonotype has only a few counts. What it binds is unknown. No conserved phenylalanine or tryptophan is present at the end of the CDR3, so a read error is the likely explanation. Germline loops: CDR1 SGHTA, CDR2 FQGNSA. The trim removed 9 bases at V and 3 bases at J, leaving 4 bases unmatched. The CDR3 sequence is 14 residues long. A second PCR of roughly 7 to 11 cycles used a sample-barcoded 5' primer and a J-beta primer mix. TCRdb called the 5' RACE reads again in MiXCR, with one record for every CDR3 protein. This sample yields roughly 560,000 distinct CDR3 sequences, of which about 25% are seen a single time; 8.7% belongs to the top ten. Study-wide results and limits: TCR beta diversity correlated strongly with naive T cell percentage.

This sample also appeared in a second study, on T cells of mothers and their children. This second study says: At a rate of around 1.6 ug per 15 ul, cDNA synthesis received all of the extracted RNA. Over 9.5 million reads per mother and around 3.2 million per child were obtained.

The sequenced sample consisted of blood. The V call is TRBV7-2, the J call TRBJ2-1, with 11 bases aligning to TRBD2. The TCR was taken from a boy aged 5 to 17 in good health. CDR3 bases: TGTGCCAGTCTAGCGGGAGGTTTCTACAATGAGCAGTTCCTC. This translates into CASLAGGFYNEQFL.